This is a list of T cell receptor beta chains from one sample in a study of patients and donors after allogeneic stem cell transplantation. Each CDR3 protein is one row after TCRdb ran MiXCR on the RT-PCR reads. The sample includes about 410,000 distinct CDR3 sequences, 16% of them seen just once. The specimen sequenced was blood, either unsorted or a sorted T cell fraction (not recorded which). The source of these receptors is a human donor who was either an allogeneic HSCT recipient or a stem cell or donor lymphocyte infusion donor (not recorded which). It is not recorded whose cells these are; they may come from a transplant donor. The CDR3 runs from the conserved cysteine through the conserved F or W. A D gene is named only where the DNA matches it firmly. Where a row states a size, it is once, few, many or the class of an expanded clone; other rows omit it.

v_call: TRBV7-9; d_call: TRBD2; clone_size: NA; j_call: TRBJ2-5; cdr3_aa: CASSLAETSGAQETQYF; cdr3_nt: TGTGCCAGCAGCTTAGCGGAGACTAGCGGGGCCCAAGAGACCCAGTACTTC
v_call: TRBV12-3/TRBV12-4; d_call: NA; clone_size: many; j_call: TRBJ2-2; cdr3_aa: CASSSVNTGELFF; cdr3_nt: TGTGCCAGCAGTTCCGTCAACACCGGGGAGCTGTTTTTT
v_call: TRBV12-3/TRBV12-4; d_call: TRBD1; clone_size: many; j_call: TRBJ1-4; cdr3_aa: CASSFRAGTGDNEKLFF; cdr3_nt: TGTGCCAGCAGTTTTCGCGCCGGGACAGGGGATAATGAAAAACTGTTTTTT
v_call: TRBV9; d_call: TRBD1; clone_size: NA; j_call: TRBJ2-4; cdr3_aa: CASSSGTGGHLAKNIQYF; cdr3_nt: TGTGCCAGCAGCTCCGGGACAGGGGGCCATCTAGCCAAAAACATTCAGTACTTC
v_call: TRBV20-1; d_call: NA; clone_size: NA; j_call: TRBJ2-5; cdr3_aa: CSASSGGIKTQYF; cdr3_nt: TGCAGTGCTAGTTCTGGGGGGATAAAGACCCAGTACTTC
v_call: TRBV7-8; d_call: NA; clone_size: few; j_call: TRBJ1-1; cdr3_aa: CASSFRGVDTEAFF; cdr3_nt: TGTGCCAGCAGCTTTAGGGGGGTGGACACTGAAGCTTTCTTT
v_call: TRBV4-1; d_call: TRBD2; clone_size: few; j_call: TRBJ2-1; cdr3_aa: CASSHLTSGYYNEQFF; cdr3_nt: TGCGCCAGCAGCCACCTGACTAGCGGCTACTACAATGAGCAGTTCTTC
v_call: TRBV20-1; d_call: NA; clone_size: many; j_call: TRBJ2-3; cdr3_aa: CSARRFGGEDEDTQYF; cdr3_nt: TGCAGTGCTAGGAGGTTCGGCGGGGAGGATGAAGATACGCAGTATTTT
v_call: TRBV24-1; d_call: NA; clone_size: few; j_call: TRBJ1-5; cdr3_aa: CATSDARRYQPQHF; cdr3_nt: TGTGCCACCAGTGATGCCAGGAGATATCAGCCCCAGCATTTT
v_call: TRBV12-3/TRBV12-4; d_call: TRBD2; clone_size: many; j_call: TRBJ2-1; cdr3_aa: CASWTGGPYNEQFF; cdr3_nt: TGTGCCTCTTGGACGGGGGGGCCCTACAATGAGCAGTTCTTC
v_call: TRBV30; d_call: NA; clone_size: NA; j_call: TRBJ2-7; cdr3_aa: CALRGRTYEQYF; cdr3_nt: TGTGCCCTTCGGGGGCGGACCTACGAGCAGTACTTC
v_call: TRBV20-1; d_call: NA; clone_size: few; j_call: TRBJ1-4; cdr3_aa: CSARYRQVGEKLFF; cdr3_nt: TGCAGTGCTCGCTATCGACAGGTGGGGGAAAAACTGTTTTTT
v_call: TRBV7-3; d_call: TRBD1; clone_size: few; j_call: TRBJ2-7; cdr3_aa: CASSLWLSDRGGEQYF; cdr3_nt: TGTGCCAGCAGCTTATGGCTGTCGGACAGGGGTGGAGAGCAGTACTTC
v_call: TRBV6-1; d_call: TRBD2; clone_size: NA; j_call: TRBJ2-5; cdr3_aa: CASTTGTSGQETQYF; cdr3_nt: TGTGCCAGCACCACCGGGACTAGCGGCCAAGAGACCCAGTACTTC
v_call: TRBV6-1; d_call: TRBD1; clone_size: NA; j_call: TRBJ1-5; cdr3_aa: CASRGTGGGNQPQHF; cdr3_nt: TGTGCCAGCAGGGGGACAGGGGGAGGCAATCAGCCCCAGCATTTT
v_call: TRBV28; d_call: NA; clone_size: NA; j_call: TRBJ2-7; cdr3_aa: CATGVGGRYEQYF; cdr3_nt: TGTGCCACCGGGGTAGGGGGGCGCTACGAGCAGTACTTC
v_call: TRBV11-1; d_call: TRBD1; clone_size: NA; j_call: TRBJ2-1; cdr3_aa: CASSPRGTGAYNEQFF; cdr3_nt: TGTGCCAGCAGCCCCCGGGGGACAGGGGCCTACAATGAGCAGTTCTTC
v_call: TRBV11-3; d_call: TRBD1; clone_size: NA; j_call: TRBJ2-3; cdr3_aa: CASSIRRDRLTDTQYF; cdr3_nt: TGTGCCAGCAGCATTCGCCGGGACAGGTTGACAGATACGCAGTATTTT
v_call: TRBV6-2/TRBV6-3; d_call: TRBD1; clone_size: NA; j_call: TRBJ1-5; cdr3_aa: CASSSGQEYQPQHF; cdr3_nt: TGTGCCAGCAGCTCCGGACAGGAATATCAGCCCCAGCATTTT
v_call: TRBV5-5; d_call: NA; clone_size: NA; j_call: TRBJ1-1; cdr3_aa: CASSRRWNTEAFF; cdr3_nt: TGTGCCAGCAGCAGAAGGTGGAACACTGAAGCTTTCTTT
v_call: TRBV6-5; d_call: NA; clone_size: few; j_call: TRBJ1-2; cdr3_aa: CASSYSTGHGYTF; cdr3_nt: TGTGCCAGCAGTTACTCTACAGGCCATGGCTACACCTTC
v_call: TRBV4-1; d_call: NA; clone_size: many; j_call: TRBJ2-2; cdr3_aa: CASSQGALALNTGELFF; cdr3_nt: TGCGCCAGCAGCCAAGGGGCCCTAGCGCTGAACACCGGGGAGCTGTTTTTT
v_call: TRBV10-3; d_call: NA; clone_size: NA; j_call: TRBJ1-1; cdr3_aa: CAISNSNRAIGTEAFF; cdr3_nt: TGTGCCATCAGTAATTCGAACAGGGCGATTGGGACTGAAGCTTTCTTT
v_call: TRBV7-9; d_call: NA; clone_size: NA; j_call: TRBJ1-6; cdr3_aa: CASSLLGVRSPLHF; cdr3_nt: TGTGCCAGCAGCTTATTGGGGGTGAGATCACCCCTCCACTTT
v_call: TRBV5-1; d_call: TRBD2; clone_size: few; j_call: TRBJ2-5; cdr3_aa: CASSLALAGKETQYF; cdr3_nt: TGCGCCAGCAGCTTGGCGCTAGCGGGAAAAGAGACCCAGTACTTC
v_call: TRBV20-1; d_call: NA; clone_size: few; j_call: TRBJ2-3; cdr3_aa: CSARGGNTQYF; cdr3_nt: TGCAGTGCTAGGGGGGGAAATACGCAGTATTTT
v_call: TRBV12-3/TRBV12-4; d_call: TRBD2; clone_size: few; j_call: TRBJ2-7; cdr3_aa: CASSLTGTSGGYEQYF; cdr3_nt: TGTGCCAGCAGTTTGACCGGGACTAGCGGGGGCTACGAGCAGTACTTC
v_call: TRBV7-8; d_call: NA; clone_size: NA; j_call: TRBJ1-4; cdr3_aa: CASSRTSGALKLFF; cdr3_nt: TGTGCCAGCAGCCGGACCTCCGGGGCGCTAAAACTGTTTTTT
v_call: TRBV3-1; d_call: NA; clone_size: NA; j_call: TRBJ2-1; cdr3_aa: CASSLRHSVLGVAYNEQFF; cdr3_nt: TGTGCCAGCAGCCTACGACATTCGGTCCTTGGGGTAGCCTACAATGAGCAGTTCTTC
v_call: TRBV5-1; d_call: NA; clone_size: many; j_call: TRBJ1-3; cdr3_aa: CASSPAGYSGNTIYF; cdr3_nt: TGCGCCAGCAGCCCCGCAGGGTACTCTGGAAACACCATATATTTT
v_call: TRBV6-1; d_call: TRBD1; clone_size: many; j_call: TRBJ1-2; cdr3_aa: CASGGQGRTYGYTF; cdr3_nt: TGTGCCAGCGGGGGACAGGGCCGAACCTATGGCTACACCTTC
v_call: TRBV19; d_call: TRBD1; clone_size: few; j_call: TRBJ1-5; cdr3_aa: CASSIDRDHQPQHF; cdr3_nt: TGTGCCAGTAGTATCGACAGGGACCATCAGCCCCAGCATTTT
v_call: TRBV10-3; d_call: TRBD1; clone_size: NA; j_call: TRBJ2-1; cdr3_aa: CAIRSGQGNEQFF; cdr3_nt: TGTGCCATCAGGTCGGGACAGGGGAATGAGCAGTTCTTC
v_call: TRBV5-6; d_call: TRBD1; clone_size: few; j_call: TRBJ2-3; cdr3_aa: CASSPGTVKTDTQYF; cdr3_nt: TGTGCCAGCAGCCCAGGGACAGTTAAGACAGATACGCAGTATTTT
v_call: TRBV21-1; d_call: NA; clone_size: few; j_call: TRBJ2-3; cdr3_aa: CASRGGKRTDTQYF; cdr3_nt: TGTGCCAGCAGGGGCGGGAAGAGGACAGATACGCAGTATTTT
v_call: TRBV5-1; d_call: TRBD1; clone_size: NA; j_call: TRBJ1-6; cdr3_aa: CASSLEGANNSPLHF; cdr3_nt: TGCGCCAGCAGCTTGGAGGGGGCCAATAATTCACCCCTCCACTTT
v_call: TRBV12-3/TRBV12-4; d_call: NA; clone_size: few; j_call: TRBJ1-3; cdr3_aa: CASSLTRMGLAGNTIYF; cdr3_nt: TGTGCCAGCAGTCTGACCAGGATGGGGCTGGCTGGAAACACCATATATTTT
v_call: TRBV19; d_call: TRBD1; clone_size: few; j_call: TRBJ2-7; cdr3_aa: CASSIGRGLEQYF; cdr3_nt: TGTGCCAGTAGTATCGGCAGGGGGCTCGAGCAGTACTTC
v_call: TRBV20-1; d_call: NA; clone_size: few; j_call: TRBJ1-1; cdr3_aa: CSARAQGGTEAFF; cdr3_nt: TGCAGTGCTAGGGCACAGGGCGGGACTGAAGCTTTCTTT
v_call: TRBV12-3/TRBV12-4; d_call: TRBD2; clone_size: NA; j_call: TRBJ2-1; cdr3_aa: CASTSGGRNEQFF; cdr3_nt: TGTGCCAGTACTAGCGGGGGGCGAAATGAGCAGTTCTTC
v_call: TRBV7-9; d_call: TRBD1; clone_size: NA; j_call: TRBJ2-7; cdr3_aa: CASSLANRGTYEQYF; cdr3_nt: TGTGCCAGCAGCTTAGCTAACAGGGGAACCTACGAGCAGTACTTC
v_call: TRBV5-6; d_call: NA; clone_size: few; j_call: TRBJ1-2; cdr3_aa: CASSPTQGKGYTF; cdr3_nt: TGTGCCAGCAGCCCAACTCAGGGAAAGGGCTACACCTTC
v_call: TRBV6-5; d_call: TRBD1; clone_size: NA; j_call: TRBJ1-1; cdr3_aa: CASSYSIDRGPEAFF; cdr3_nt: TGTGCCAGCAGTTACTCGATAGACAGGGGGCCTGAAGCTTTCTTT
v_call: TRBV6-1; d_call: NA; clone_size: NA; j_call: TRBJ1-4; cdr3_aa: CASSPGEEGEKLFF; cdr3_nt: TGTGCCAGCAGTCCAGGGGAGGAGGGTGAAAAACTGTTTTTT
v_call: TRBV4-2; d_call: NA; clone_size: NA; j_call: TRBJ2-7; cdr3_aa: CASSQGQFPYEQYF; cdr3_nt: TGTGCCAGCAGCCAAGGACAGTTTCCCTACGAGCAGTACTTC
v_call: TRBV3-1; d_call: NA; clone_size: NA; j_call: TRBJ2-1; cdr3_aa: CASSQVRGEQFF; cdr3_nt: TGTGCCAGCAGCCAAGTCCGAGGGGAGCAGTTCTTC
v_call: TRBV6-1; d_call: NA; clone_size: few; j_call: TRBJ1-2; cdr3_aa: CASSTGGQEGSYGYTF; cdr3_nt: TGTGCCAGCAGTACCGGAGGGCAGGAGGGAAGCTATGGCTACACCTTC
v_call: TRBV6-1; d_call: NA; clone_size: few; j_call: TRBJ1-5; cdr3_aa: CASSEGTDFNQPQHF; cdr3_nt: TGTGCCAGCAGTGAAGGGACTGACTTCAATCAGCCCCAGCATTTT
v_call: TRBV9; d_call: NA; clone_size: NA; j_call: TRBJ1-1; cdr3_aa: CASSVDPDPGTEAFF; cdr3_nt: TGTGCCAGCAGCGTAGATCCAGACCCTGGGACTGAAGCTTTCTTT
v_call: TRBV12-3/TRBV12-4; d_call: NA; clone_size: few; j_call: TRBJ2-4; cdr3_aa: CASSLASKNIQYF; cdr3_nt: TGTGCCAGCAGTTTGGCTAGCAAAAACATTCAGTACTTC
v_call: TRBV14; d_call: NA; clone_size: few; j_call: TRBJ1-3; cdr3_aa: CASSQVTKPSSGNTIYF; cdr3_nt: TGTGCCAGCAGCCAAGTTACGAAACCGAGCTCTGGAAACACCATATATTTT